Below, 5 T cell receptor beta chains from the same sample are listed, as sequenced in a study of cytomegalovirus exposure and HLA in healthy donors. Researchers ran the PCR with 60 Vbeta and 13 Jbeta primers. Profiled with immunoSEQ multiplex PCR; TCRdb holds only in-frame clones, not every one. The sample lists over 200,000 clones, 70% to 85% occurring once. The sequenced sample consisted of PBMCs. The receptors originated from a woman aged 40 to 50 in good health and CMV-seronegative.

CDR3 sequence (DNA): TGTGCCAGCAGCCTGGGCGGGGGAGAGACCCAGTACTTC. Protein sequence: CASSLGGGETQYF. The chain joins TRBV5-6 to TRBJ2-5, with TRBD2 matching over 7 bases. The J segment lost 4 bases and the V segment lost 4 bases, leaving 4 bases of the junction unmatched. This CDR3 spans 13 amino acids. Germline V gives CDR1 SGHDT, CDR2 YYEEEE.

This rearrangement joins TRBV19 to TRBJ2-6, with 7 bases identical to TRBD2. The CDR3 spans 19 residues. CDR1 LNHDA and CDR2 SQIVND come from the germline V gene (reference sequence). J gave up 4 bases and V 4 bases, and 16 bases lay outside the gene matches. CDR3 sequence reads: CASSKFGGDPPSGANVLTF. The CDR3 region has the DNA TGTGCCAGTAGTAAATTTGGGGGGGACCCACCCTCGGGGGCCAACGTCCTGACTTTC.

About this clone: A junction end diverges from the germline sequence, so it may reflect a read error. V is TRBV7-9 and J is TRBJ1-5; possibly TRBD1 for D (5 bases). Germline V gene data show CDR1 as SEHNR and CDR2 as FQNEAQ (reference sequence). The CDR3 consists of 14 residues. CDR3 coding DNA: TGTTCCAGCAGTTCCAGGGAGGGGTTGGAGCCCCAGCATTTT. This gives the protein CSSSSREGLEPQHF.

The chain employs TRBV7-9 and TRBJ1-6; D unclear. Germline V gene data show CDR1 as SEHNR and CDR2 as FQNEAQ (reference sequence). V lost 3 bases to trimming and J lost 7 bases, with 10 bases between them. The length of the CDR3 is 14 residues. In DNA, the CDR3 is TGTGCCAGCAGCTTTCCGGGAGCGAATTCACCCCTCCACTTT. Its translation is CASSFPGANSPLHF.

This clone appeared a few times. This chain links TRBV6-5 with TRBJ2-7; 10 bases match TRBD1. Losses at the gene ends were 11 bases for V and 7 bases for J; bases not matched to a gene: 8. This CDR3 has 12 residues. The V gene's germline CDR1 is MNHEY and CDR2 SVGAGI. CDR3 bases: TGTGCCTGCGAGGGACAGGGGCGAGAGCAGTACTTC. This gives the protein CACEGQGREQYF.